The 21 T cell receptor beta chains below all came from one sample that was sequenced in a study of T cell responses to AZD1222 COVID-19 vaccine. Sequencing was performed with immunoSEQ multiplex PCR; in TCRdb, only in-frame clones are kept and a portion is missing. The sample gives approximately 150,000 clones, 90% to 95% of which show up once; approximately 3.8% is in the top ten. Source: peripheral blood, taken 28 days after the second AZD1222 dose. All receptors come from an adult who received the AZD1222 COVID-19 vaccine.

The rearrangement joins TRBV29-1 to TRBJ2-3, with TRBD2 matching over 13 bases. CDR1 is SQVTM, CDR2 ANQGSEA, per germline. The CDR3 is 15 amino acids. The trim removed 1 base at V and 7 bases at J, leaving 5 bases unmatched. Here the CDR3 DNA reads TGCAGCGTTGAAGGGCGACTAGCGGGGGGTTATACGCAGTATTTT. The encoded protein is CSVEGRLAGGYTQYF.

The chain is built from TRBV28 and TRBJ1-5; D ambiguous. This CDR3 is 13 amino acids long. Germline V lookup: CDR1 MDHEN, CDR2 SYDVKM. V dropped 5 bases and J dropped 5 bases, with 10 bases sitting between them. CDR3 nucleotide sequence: TGTGCCAGCAGTAGTAATAGTTATCAGCCCCAGCATTTT. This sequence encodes CASSSNSYQPQHF.

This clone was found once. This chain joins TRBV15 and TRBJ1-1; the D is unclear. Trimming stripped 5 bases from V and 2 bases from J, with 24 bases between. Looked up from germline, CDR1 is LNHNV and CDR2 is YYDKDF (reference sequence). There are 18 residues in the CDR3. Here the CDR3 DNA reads TGTGCCACCAGCGGACCCAGGTCGTCGACCCTTTTTAACACTGAAGCTTTCTTT. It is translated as CATSGPRSSTLFNTEAFF.

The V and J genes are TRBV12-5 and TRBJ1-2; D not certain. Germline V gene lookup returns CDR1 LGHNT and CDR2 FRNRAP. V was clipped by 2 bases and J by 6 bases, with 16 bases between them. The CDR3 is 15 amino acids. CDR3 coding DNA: TGTGCTAGTGGTTTGTCTGCCTCCCCCTCGGATGGCTACACCTTC. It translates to CASGLSASPSDGYTF.

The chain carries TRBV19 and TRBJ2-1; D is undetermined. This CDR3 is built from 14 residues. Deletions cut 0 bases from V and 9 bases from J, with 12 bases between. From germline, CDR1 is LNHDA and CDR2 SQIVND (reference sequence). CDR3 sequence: CASSIDSGVFEQFF. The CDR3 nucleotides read TGTGCCAGTAGTATAGATTCCGGAGTGTTTGAGCAGTTCTTC.

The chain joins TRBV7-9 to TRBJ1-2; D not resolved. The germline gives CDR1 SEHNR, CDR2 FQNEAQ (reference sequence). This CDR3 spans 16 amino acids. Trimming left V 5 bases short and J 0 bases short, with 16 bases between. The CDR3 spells CASSPGETNANYGYTF. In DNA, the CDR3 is TGTGCCAGCAGCCCCGGCGAGACAAACGCTAACTATGGCTACACCTTC.

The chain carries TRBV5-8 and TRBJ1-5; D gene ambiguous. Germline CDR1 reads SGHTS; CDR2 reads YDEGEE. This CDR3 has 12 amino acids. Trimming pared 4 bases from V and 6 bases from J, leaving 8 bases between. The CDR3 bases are TGTGCCAGCAGCCCGCATCGTCAGCCCCAGCATTTT. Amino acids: CASSPHRQPQHF.

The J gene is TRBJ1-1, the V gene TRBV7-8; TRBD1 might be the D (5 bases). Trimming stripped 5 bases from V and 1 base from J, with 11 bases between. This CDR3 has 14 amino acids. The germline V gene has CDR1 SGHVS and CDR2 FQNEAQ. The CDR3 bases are TGTGCCAGCAGCGCCAGGGCCGAGAACACTGAAGCTTTCTTT. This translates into CASSARAENTEAFF.

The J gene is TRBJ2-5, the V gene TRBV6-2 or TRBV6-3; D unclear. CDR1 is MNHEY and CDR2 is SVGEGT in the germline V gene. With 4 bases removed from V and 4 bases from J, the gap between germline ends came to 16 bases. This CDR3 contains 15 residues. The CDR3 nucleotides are TGTGCCAGCAGTTGGGATCTTTACTTGGGAGAGACCCAGTACTTC. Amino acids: CASSWDLYLGETQYF.

CDR3 nucleotide sequence: TGTGCCAGCGGGGCGGGATCAACTCCCTATGGCTACACCTTC. This encodes CASGAGSTPYGYTF. This sequence joins TRBV28 and TRBJ1-2, with D maybe TRBD1 (5 bases). CDR1 MDHEN and CDR2 SYDVKM come from the germline V gene. V lost 8 bases to trimming and J lost 4 bases, with 17 bases between them. This CDR3 has 14 residues.

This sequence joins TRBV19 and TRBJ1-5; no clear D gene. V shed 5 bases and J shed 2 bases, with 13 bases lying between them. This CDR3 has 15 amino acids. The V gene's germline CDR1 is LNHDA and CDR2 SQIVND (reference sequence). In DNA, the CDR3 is TGTGCCAGTAGTTCCATTCAGTCGGGCAATCAGCCCCAGCATTTT. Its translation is CASSSIQSGNQPQHF.

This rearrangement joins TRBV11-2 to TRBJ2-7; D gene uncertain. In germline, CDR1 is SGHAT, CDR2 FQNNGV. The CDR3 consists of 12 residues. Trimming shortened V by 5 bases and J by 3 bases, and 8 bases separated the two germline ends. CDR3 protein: CASSLVGYEQYF. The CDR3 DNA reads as TGTGCCAGCAGCCTAGTGGGCTACGAGCAGTACTTC.

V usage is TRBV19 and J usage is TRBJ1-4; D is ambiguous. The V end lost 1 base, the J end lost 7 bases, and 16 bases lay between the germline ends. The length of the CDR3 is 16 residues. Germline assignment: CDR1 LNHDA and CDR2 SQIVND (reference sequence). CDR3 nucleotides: TGTGCCAGTAGTATAGGGGGAGGGAGAGGACTTGAAAAACTGTTTTTT. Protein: CASSIGGGRGLEKLFF.

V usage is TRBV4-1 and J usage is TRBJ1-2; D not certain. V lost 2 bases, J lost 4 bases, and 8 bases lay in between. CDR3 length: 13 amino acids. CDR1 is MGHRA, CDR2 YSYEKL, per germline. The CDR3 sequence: CASSQTGGYGYTF. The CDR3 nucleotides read TGCGCCAGCAGCCAAACGGGTGGCTATGGCTACACCTTC.

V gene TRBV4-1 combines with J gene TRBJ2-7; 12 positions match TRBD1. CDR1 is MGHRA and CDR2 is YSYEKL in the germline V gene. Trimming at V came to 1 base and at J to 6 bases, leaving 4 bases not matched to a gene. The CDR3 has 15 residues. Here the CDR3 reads CASSQAGTGGLEQYF. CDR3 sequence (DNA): TGCGCCAGCAGCCAAGCCGGGACAGGGGGCCTCGAGCAGTACTTC.

This CDR3 is CASSYRPSSYNEQFF. The CDR3 DNA follows: TGTGCCAGCAGTTACCGGCCAAGCTCCTACAATGAGCAGTTCTTC. The chain is built from TRBV6-5 and TRBJ2-1; unclear D gene. Looked up from germline, CDR1 is MNHEY and CDR2 is SVGAGI. V lost 2 bases, J lost 0 bases, and 8 bases lay in between. The CDR3 length is 15 residues.

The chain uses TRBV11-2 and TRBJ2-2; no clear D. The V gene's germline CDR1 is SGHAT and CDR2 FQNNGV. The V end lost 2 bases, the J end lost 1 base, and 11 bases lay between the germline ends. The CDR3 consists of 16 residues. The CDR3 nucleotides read TGTGCCAGCAGCTTATTCCCTTTTCAGAACACCGGGGAGCTGTTTTTT. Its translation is CASSLFPFQNTGELFF.

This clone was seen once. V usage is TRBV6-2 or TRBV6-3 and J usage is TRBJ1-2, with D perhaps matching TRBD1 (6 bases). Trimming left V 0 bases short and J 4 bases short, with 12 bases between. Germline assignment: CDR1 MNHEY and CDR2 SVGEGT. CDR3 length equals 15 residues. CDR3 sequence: CASSYSRAGAYGYTF. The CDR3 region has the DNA TGTGCCAGCAGTTACTCGCGGGCAGGGGCCTATGGCTACACCTTC.

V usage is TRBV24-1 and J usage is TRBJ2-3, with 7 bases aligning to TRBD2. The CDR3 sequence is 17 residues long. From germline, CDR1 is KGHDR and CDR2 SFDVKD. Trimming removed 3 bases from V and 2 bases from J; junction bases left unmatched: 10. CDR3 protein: CATSDPRDYAYTDTQYF. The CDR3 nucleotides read TGTGCCACCAGTGATCCCCGGGACTACGCTTACACAGATACGCAGTATTTT.

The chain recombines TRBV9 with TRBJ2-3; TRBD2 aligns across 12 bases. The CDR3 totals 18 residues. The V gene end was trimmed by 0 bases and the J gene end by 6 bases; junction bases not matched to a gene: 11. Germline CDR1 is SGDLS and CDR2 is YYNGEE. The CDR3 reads CASSVGLAGGTDRDTQYF. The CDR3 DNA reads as TGTGCCAGCAGCGTAGGGCTAGCGGGGGGGACCGACCGGGATACGCAGTATTTT. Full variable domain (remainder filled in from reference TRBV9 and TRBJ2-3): DSGVTQTPKHLITATGQRVTLRCSPRSGDLSVYWYQQSLDQGLQFLIQYYNGEERAKGNILERFSAQQFPDLHSELNLSSLELGDSALYFCASSVGLAGGTDRDTQYFGPGTRLTVL.

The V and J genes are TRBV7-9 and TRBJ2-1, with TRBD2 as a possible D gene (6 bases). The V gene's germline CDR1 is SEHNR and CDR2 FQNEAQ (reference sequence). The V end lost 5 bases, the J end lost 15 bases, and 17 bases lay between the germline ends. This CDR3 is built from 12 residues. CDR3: CASSLDSPGGFF. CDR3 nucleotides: TGTGCCAGCAGCCTCGACAGTCCCGGGGGGTTCTTC.